The sample holds one count of the clone carrying this TCR beta chain. Sequenced by immunoSEQ multiplex PCR; TCRdb stores in-frame clones only, minus some. The table has 150,000 or so clones, 94% seen once. This entry belongs to a study of control samples from healthy donors and cancer patients. The source is a man aged 35 to 55 in good health. The sequencing sample was made of blood.

The CDR3 is CASSSPWVDSNQPQHF. Here the CDR3 DNA reads TGTGCCAGCAGTTCCCCCTGGGTAGATAGCAATCAGCCCCAGCATTTT. This chain connects TRBV28 to TRBJ1-5; D is unclear. The CDR3 is 16 residues long. Germline V CDR1 and CDR2: MDHEN, SYDVKM. V gave up 4 bases and J gave up 0 bases, with 13 bases separating them.